Shown below are 8 T cell receptor beta chains from a single sample sequenced in a study of CD4+ T cells in melanoma. The method was immunoSEQ multiplex PCR; TCRdb's version includes in-frame clones alone and lacks a portion of them. Altogether 110,000 to 150,000 clones are present, around 90% being singletons, with the ten largest covering 1.5%. The receptors were gathered from a human donor with melanoma.

This chain connects TRBV2 to TRBJ2-4; TRBD2 matches 7 bases. The V and J ends lost 4 bases and 3 bases, in that order; junction bases with no gene match: 12. The CDR3 has 17 amino acids. Looked up from germline, CDR1 is SNHLY and CDR2 is FYNNEI. DNA for the CDR3: TGTGCCAGCAGTGTAGGACGCGAGCGGGGTGACAAAAACATTCAGTACTTC. Its protein product is CASSVGRERGDKNIQYF.

The CDR3 nucleotides are TGTGCCAGCAGTTATGACAGCGCAACAAATTCACCCCTCCACTTT. Translated: CASSYDSATNSPLHF. The J gene is TRBJ1-6, the V gene TRBV6-5; perhaps TRBD1 as D (5 bases). Germline loops: CDR1 MNHEY, CDR2 SVGAGI. The germline V and J ends were trimmed by 3 bases and 7 bases, with 13 bases remaining between them. CDR3 length: 15 amino acids.

The chain couples TRBV7-2 to TRBJ2-1; 9 bases are a match to TRBD1. V shed 3 bases, J shed 5 bases, and the junction held 5 bases outside the gene matches. This CDR3 has 15 residues. Germline assignment: CDR1 SGHTA and CDR2 FQGNSA. In nucleotides, the CDR3 is TGTGCCAGCAGCTTCGACAGGGGGAAACACAATGAGCAGTTCTTC. It specifies CASSFDRGKHNEQFF.

The chain uses TRBV4-2 and TRBJ1-1; D gene unclear. This CDR3 region has 14 residues. Germline V gene sequence: CDR1 LGHNA, CDR2 YNFKEQ. The V end was cut by 0 bases, the J end by 3 bases, with 8 bases between. The CDR3 region is CASSQDRTHTEAFF. As DNA, the CDR3 is TGTGCCAGCAGCCAAGATAGAACCCACACTGAAGCTTTCTTT.

The chain recombines TRBV14 with TRBJ2-3; 9 nucleotides match TRBD2. Trimming removed 3 bases from V and 4 bases from J; junction bases left unmatched: 2. The CDR3 is 14 residues long. Germline V gene lookup returns CDR1 SGHDN and CDR2 FVKESK. The CDR3 region has the DNA TGTGCCAGCAGCCACGGCGGGGGGGCAGATACGCAGTATTTT. This encodes CASSHGGGADTQYF.

The rearrangement links TRBV5-5 to TRBJ2-5; D gene uncertain. The CDR3 covers 15 residues. Looked up from germline, CDR1 is SGHKS and CDR2 is YYEKEE (reference sequence). Trimming left V 3 bases short and J 4 bases short, with 16 bases between. The DNA of the CDR3 is TGTGCCAGCAGCTCAACCCGGACGGCGCGAGAGACCCAGTACTTC. It specifies CASSSTRTARETQYF.

This chain links TRBV27 with TRBJ2-6; no firm D call. Germline assignment: CDR1 MNHEY and CDR2 SMNVEV (reference sequence). V gave up 2 bases and J gave up 2 bases, with 10 bases separating them. The CDR3 is made up of 16 amino acids. The CDR3 DNA is TGTGCCAGCAGTTTAGGTCTGGCGGCTGGGGCCAACGTCCTGACTTTC. Its protein is CASSLGLAAGANVLTF. The variable domain in full, with the rest retrieved from reference TRBV27 and TRBJ2-6, is EAQVTQNPRYLITVTGKKLTVTCSQNMNHEYMSWYRQDPGLGLRQIYYSMNVEVTDKGDVPEGYKVSRKEKRNFPLILESPSPNQTSLYFCASSLGLAAGANVLTFGAGSRLTVL.

This clone appeared a single time. The chain has TRBV5-1 and TRBJ2-3; 7 bases are a match to TRBD2. This CDR3 has 15 amino acids. Germline CDR1 and CDR2: SGHRS and YFSETQ. The J segment lost 2 bases and the V segment lost 2 bases, leaving 5 bases of the junction unmatched. CDR3 residues: CASSLTWDYTDTQYF. In DNA, the CDR3 is TGCGCCAGCAGCTTAACTTGGGACTACACAGATACGCAGTATTTT.